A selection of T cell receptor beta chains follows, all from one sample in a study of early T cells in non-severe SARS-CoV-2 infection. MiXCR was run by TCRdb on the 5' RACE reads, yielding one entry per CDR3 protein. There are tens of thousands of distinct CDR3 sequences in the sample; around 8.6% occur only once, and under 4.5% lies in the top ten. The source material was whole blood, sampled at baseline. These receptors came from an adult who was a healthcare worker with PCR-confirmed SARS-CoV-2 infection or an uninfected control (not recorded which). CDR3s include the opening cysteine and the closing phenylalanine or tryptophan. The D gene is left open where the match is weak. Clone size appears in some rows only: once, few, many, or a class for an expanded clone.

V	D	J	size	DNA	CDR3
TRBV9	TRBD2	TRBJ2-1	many	TGTGCCAGCAGCGTAGAGGAGCGGCGGGAGATGGGGTATGAGCAGTTCTTC	CASSVEERREMGYEQFF
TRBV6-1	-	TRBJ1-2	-	TGTGCCAGCAGTTCACCACTACAGACGGGCGGGGATGGCTACACCTTC	CASSSPLQTGGDGYTF
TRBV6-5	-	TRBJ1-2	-	TGTGCCAGCAGGTCTGGGGAAGGCTACACCTTC	CASRSGEGYTF
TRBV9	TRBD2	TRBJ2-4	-	TGTGCCAGCAGCGAGAGACTAGCGGGAGCCAAAAACATTCAGTACTTC	CASSERLAGAKNIQYF
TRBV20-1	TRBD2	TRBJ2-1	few	TGCAGTGCTAGAGACCCCTCGACGGCTAGCGGGCCACACAATGAGCAGTTCTTC	CSARDPSTASGPHNEQFF
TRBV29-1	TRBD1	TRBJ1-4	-	TGCAGCGTCCAGGACAGGGGCAATGAAAAACTGTTTTTT	CSVQDRGNEKLFF
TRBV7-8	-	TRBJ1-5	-	TGTGCCAGCAGCATCCGTGGCCGGCCAGCCCAGCATTTT	CASSIRGRPAQHF
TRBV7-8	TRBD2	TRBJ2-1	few	TGTGCCAGCAGCTTAGAGGTAGCGGGAGGCGTTGAGCAGTTCTTC	CASSLEVAGGVEQFF
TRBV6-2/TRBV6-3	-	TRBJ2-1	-	TGTGCCAGCAGTCCAGGGTTTTCGGTCGTCTCCAATGAGCAGTTCTTC	CASSPGFSVVSNEQFF
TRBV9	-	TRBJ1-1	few	TGTGCCAGCAGCGTAGGTCCAGACCGGAACACTGAAGCTTTCTTT	CASSVGPDRNTEAFF
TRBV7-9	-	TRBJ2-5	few	TGTGCCAGCAGCTACAGGCTACTAGGGGCGTGGCCAGAGACCCAGTACTTC	CASSYRLLGAWPETQYF
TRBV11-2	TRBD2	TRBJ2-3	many	TGTGCCAGCAGCTCCGGACTAGCGGGAGTGCGGGATACGCAGTATTTT	CASSSGLAGVRDTQYF
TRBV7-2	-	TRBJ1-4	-	TGTGCCAGCAGCTCCATAGGGGCTAATGAAAAACTGTTTTTT	CASSSIGANEKLFF
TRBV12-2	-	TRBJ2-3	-	TGTGCAAGTCGCCCCCGAGTGGCAGATACGCAGTATTTT	CASRPRVADTQYF
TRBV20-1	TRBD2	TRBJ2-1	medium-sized	TGCAGTGCTTCGGGACTAGCGGGCTACAATGAGCAGTTCTTC	CSASGLAGYNEQFF
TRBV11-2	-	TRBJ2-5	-	TGTGCCAGCAGCTTAGGATTGGGGCTGCAAACCCAGTACTTC	CASSLGLGLQTQYF
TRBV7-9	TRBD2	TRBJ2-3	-	TGTGCCAGCAGCTTAGTGGGGGGGACAGATACGCAGTATTTT	CASSLVGGTDTQYF
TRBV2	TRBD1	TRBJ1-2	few	TGTGCCAGCAGCGGACAGGGCCCCGCGTATGGCTACACCTTC	CASSGQGPAYGYTF
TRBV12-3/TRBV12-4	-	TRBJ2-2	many	TGTGCCAGCAGCGGTCCTGGGGAGCTGTTTTTT	CASSGPGELFF
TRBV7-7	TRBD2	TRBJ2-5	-	TGTGCTAGCAGCTTAGCTGGGGAGGGGCGGGCCCAGTACTTC	CASSLAGEGRAQYF
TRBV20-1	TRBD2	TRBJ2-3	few	TGCAGTGCCCCCTCCGGGACTAGTGGCACAGATACGCAGTATTTT	CSAPSGTSGTDTQYF
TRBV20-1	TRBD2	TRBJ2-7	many	TGCAGTGCCCGGACTAGCGGGGCGCCCGAGCAGTACTTC	CSARTSGAPEQYF
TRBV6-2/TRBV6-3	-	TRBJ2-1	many	TGTGCCAGCAGTTACCTCTCGGCCGACAATGAGCAGTTCTTC	CASSYLSADNEQFF
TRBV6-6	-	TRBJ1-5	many	TGTGCCAGCAGTACATCCGTACAGGGAACGAACCAGCCCCAGCATTTT	CASSTSVQGTNQPQHF